The 23 T cell receptor beta chains reported below all come from one sample, sequenced in a study of HIV-infected children after antiretroviral therapy interruption. RNA-based 3' RACE libraries used unique molecular identifiers. TCRdb recomputed calls from the 3' RACE reads with MiXCR, one row per CDR3 protein. This sample has over 35,000 distinct CDR3 sequences, with 5% to 8% found just once. Treatment defined: PENTA 11 planned treatment interruption arm or continuous ART arm. Sequences were derived from CD45RA+ CD4+ T cells from PBMCs, pooled from several time points, sampled from a donor given antiretroviral therapy, either interrupted or continuous. Indicated subset: naive CD4+ CD45RA+ CD45RO- T cells. Source of these receptors: a pool of human donors with HIV.

This clonotype was found many times. This chain connects TRBV29-1 to TRBJ1-5, with D possibly TRBD1 on 6 matching bases. This CDR3 has 13 amino acids. CDR1 SQVTM and CDR2 ANQGSEA come from the germline V gene. V shed 4 bases and J shed 6 bases, with 13 bases lying between them. CDR3 coding DNA: TGCAGCGTTGCGTGGGGGGCCGGTCAGCCCCAGCATTTT. Its protein is CSVAWGAGQPQHF.

This clonotype was observed many times. This chain joins TRBV2 and TRBJ2-7, with a possible D match to TRBD1 (6 bases). CDR3 length: 12 amino acids. Per the germline V gene, CDR1 is SNHLY and CDR2 is FYNNEI. Trimming left V 7 bases short and J 4 bases short, with 11 bases between. CDR3 coding DNA: TGTGCCAGCATTAAGCAGGGGTACGAGCAGTACTTC. Translation gives CASIKQGYEQYF.

This clonotype has at least ten counts. The genes are TRBV6-1 and TRBJ2-5; D may match TRBD1 or TRBD2 (5 bases each). V shed 8 bases and J shed 1 base, with 8 bases lying between them. There are 12 residues in the CDR3. CDR1 is MNHNS, CDR2 SASEGT, per germline. CDR3 nucleotides: TGTGCCAGCTTGAGGGGCCAAGAGACCCAGTACTTC. As protein: CASLRGQETQYF.

This clonotype was recorded at least ten times. The rearrangement joins TRBV19 to TRBJ2-1, with D unresolved. Germline values: CDR1 LNHDA, CDR2 SQIVND (reference sequence). Deletions cut 2 bases from V and 5 bases from J, with 10 bases between. The CDR3 runs to 14 residues. The CDR3 spells CASSIPGSHNEQFF. CDR3 bases: TGTGCCAGTAGTATACCCGGGTCCCACAATGAGCAGTTCTTC.

This clonotype was detected ten times or more. The V call is TRBV5-6, the J call TRBJ1-1; D is ambiguous. The V and J ends lost 4 bases and 4 bases respectively, with 17 bases between them. The germline V gene encodes CDR1 SGHDT and CDR2 YYEEEE. This CDR3 is built from 15 residues. Here the CDR3 DNA reads TGTGCCAGCAGCCCCCCAAAAATCTCGGTCACTGAAGCTTTCTTT. As protein: CASSPPKISVTEAFF.

This clonotype was seen ten or more times. This sequence joins TRBV6-5 and TRBJ2-1, with D possibly being TRBD1 or TRBD2 (5 bases each). Trimming removed 10 bases from V and 1 base from J, with 11 bases in between. The CDR3 is 13 residues long. Germline V gives CDR1 MNHEY, CDR2 SVGAGI. The CDR3 bases are TGTGCCACGGGGCGGGCTTCCTACAATGAGCAGTTCTTC. Encoded protein: CATGRASYNEQFF.

This clonotype has a count of ten or more. This chain uses TRBV12-3 or TRBV12-4 with TRBJ2-7, with unresolved D. Trimming pared 5 bases from V and 2 bases from J, leaving 13 bases between. CDR3 length: 14 residues. The CDR3 DNA follows: TGTGCCAGCAGTCTAAGACAAGGAACCTACGAGCAGTACTTC. Residues: CASSLRQGTYEQYF.

The sample holds many counts of this clonotype. One junction end does not reproduce the germline sequence, and a read error may be involved. The V call is TRBV15, the J call TRBJ2-5; D is possibly TRBD2 (7 bases). Germline V gene data show CDR1 as LNHNV and CDR2 as YYDKDF (reference sequence). The CDR3 sequence is 13 residues long. Here the CDR3 reads CASSDWGGATQYF. CDR3 sequence (DNA): TGTGCTAGCAGTGACTGGGGGGGCGCCACCCAGTACTTT.

This clonotype came up many times. This chain uses TRBV18 with TRBJ1-4; D is undetermined. V was shortened by 5 bases and J by 3 bases, with 10 bases between the two germline ends. The CDR3 contains 14 residues. Per the germline V gene, CDR1 is KGHSH and CDR2 is LQKENI. The CDR3 region is CASSMGQANEKLFF. In DNA, the CDR3 is TGTGCCAGCTCAATGGGTCAGGCTAATGAAAAACTGTTTTTT.

This clonotype was seen more than once but under ten times. The chain joins TRBV19 to TRBJ2-3; 11 positions match TRBD2. The CDR3 spans 17 residues. Per the germline V gene, CDR1 is LNHDA and CDR2 is SQIVND (reference sequence). The ends lost 7 bases at V and 2 bases at J; junction bases unmatched: 11. The CDR3 DNA is TGTGCCAGTACCAGCCGTGGGACTAGCGGACTCACAGATACGCAGTATTTT. Residues: CASTSRGTSGLTDTQYF.

In this sample, this clonotype turned up many times. V usage is TRBV12-3 or TRBV12-4 and J usage is TRBJ1-6; 7 bases fit TRBD1. J gave up 7 bases and V 5 bases, and 5 bases lay outside the gene matches. The CDR3 totals 14 residues. The CDR3 protein is CASSRQGLNSPLHF. As DNA, the CDR3 is TGTGCCAGCAGTAGACAGGGCCTGAATTCACCCCTCCACTTT.

The CDR3 loop reads CSAIGQGAREQYF. As DNA, the CDR3 is TGCAGTGCTATCGGACAGGGGGCGCGGGAGCAGTACTTC. This chain links TRBV20-1 with TRBJ2-7, with 11 bases aligning to TRBD1. The CDR3 is made up of 13 amino acids. Germline CDR1 reads DFQATT; CDR2 reads SNEGSKA (reference sequence). Germline trimming cut 4 bases from V and 7 bases from J; bases unmatched to any gene: 6.

This clonotype was observed many times. An end of the junction does not agree with germline; a read error may underlie this. The chain carries TRBV7-8 and TRBJ2-4; 7 nucleotides line up with TRBD1. The germline CDR1 and CDR2 sequences are SGHVS and FQNEAQ. The length of the CDR3 is 12 residues. This CDR3 is CASSLVGGSPRF. CDR3 in DNA: TGTGCCAGCAGCTTAGTAGGGGGCAGCCCTAGATTC.

This clonotype was counted at least ten times. The V and J genes are TRBV20-1 and TRBJ2-2, with 8 bases aligning to TRBD1. Germline V lookup: CDR1 DFQATT, CDR2 SNEGSKA (reference sequence). V was clipped by 3 bases and J by 4 bases; unmatched bases: 4. This CDR3 contains 14 residues. Written as DNA, the CDR3 is TGCAGTGCTAGTCTACAGGGGGTCACCGGGGAGCTGTTTTTT. Translated, it gives CSASLQGVTGELFF.

This clonotype was observed a few times. V gene TRBV4-2 combines with J gene TRBJ1-2, with 11 bases matching TRBD1. The CDR3 contains 17 residues. V was clipped by 4 bases and J by 2 bases; unmatched bases: 9. Germline CDR1 is LGHNA and CDR2 is YNFKEQ. The CDR3: CASSRAGTGGRNYGYTF. In nucleotides, the CDR3 is TGTGCCAGCAGCCGAGCCGGGACAGGGGGACGAAACTATGGCTACACCTTC.

This clonotype was counted many times. The junction differs from germline at one of its ends, possibly a read error. The chain couples TRBV5-4 to TRBJ2-5; 8 positions agree with TRBD1. Germline CDR1 SGHNT, CDR2 YYREEE (reference sequence). The CDR3 runs 14 residues. CDR3 in amino acids: CAGSRGQGQETQYF. CDR3 sequence (DNA): TGTGCCGGCAGCCGTGGACAGGGACAAGAGACCCAGTACTTC.

This clonotype has a count of ten or more. The gene calls are TRBV6-6 and TRBJ2-1; D is possibly TRBD2 (7 bases). CDR3 size: 15 residues. Germline V gives CDR1 MNHNY, CDR2 SVGAGI (reference sequence). V lost 5 bases and J 9 bases, leaving 20 bases between the germline ends. The CDR3 spells CASSDWGGLYAEQFF. The CDR3 nucleotides are TGTGCCAGCAGTGATTGGGGGGGGCTCTATGCTGAGCAGTTCTTC.

This clonotype was seen repeatedly, ten times or more. At one boundary the junction diverges from the germline segment, which might be a read error. This rearrangement joins TRBV19 to TRBJ2-5, with D possibly matching TRBD2 (6 bases). Germline loops: CDR1 LNHDA, CDR2 SQIVND (reference sequence). The CDR3 loop spans 14 amino acids. The CDR3 region has the DNA TGTGCCAGCAGTATCTGGGGAGGCCAAGACACCCAGTACTTT. Translating gives CASSIWGGQDTQYF.

The table lists this clonotype with many counts. CDR3 residues: CASSRSERGGLGNEQFF. In DNA, the CDR3 is TGCGCCAGCAGTCGCTCTGAGCGGGGGGGCCTGGGGAATGAGCAGTTCTTC. The chain is built from TRBV23-1 and TRBJ2-1, with 10 bases fitting TRBD2. TRBV23-1 has ORF status, its function being uncertain. Trimming took 4 bases from V and 7 from J; bases not matched to a gene: 13. The CDR3 has 17 residues.

This clonotype has a count of ten or more. This chain links TRBV28 with TRBJ2-1; D gene uncertain. The CDR3 is 11 amino acids. V was shortened by 5 bases and J by 5 bases, with 4 bases between the two germline ends. Germline CDR1 reads MDHEN; CDR2 reads SYDVKM. For the CDR3, the DNA is TGTGCCAGCAGTGACAACAATGAGCAGTTCTTC. It yields the protein CASSDNNEQFF.

This clonotype appeared many times. The junction departs from germline at one end; a sequencing error may be responsible. V is TRBV12-3 or TRBV12-4 and J is TRBJ1-5; tentatively, D is TRBD1 (5 bases). This CDR3 region has 14 residues. The CDR3 DNA reads as TGTGCCAGCAGCTCCGGTCGGGGCAACCAGGCTCCGCTTTTT. Its translation is CASSSGRGNQAPLF.

This clonotype has a handful of counts. The rearrangement uses TRBV3-1 and TRBJ2-1; TRBD2 matches 7 bases. J was trimmed by 0 bases and V by 3 bases; bases with no gene match: 5. CDR1 is LGHDT, CDR2 YNNKEL, per germline (reference sequence). This CDR3 is built from 16 residues. DNA for the CDR3: TGTGCCAGCAGCCACCTCCTAGCGGTCTCCTACAATGAGCAGTTCTTC. The encoded protein is CASSHLLAVSYNEQFF.

This clonotype was counted between two and nine times. The chain links TRBV29-1 to TRBJ1-1; tentatively, D is TRBD1 (5 bases). This CDR3 is 13 amino acids long. The germline V and J ends were trimmed by 6 bases and 5 bases, with 16 bases remaining between them. CDR1 is SQVTM and CDR2 is ANQGSEA in the germline V gene. In DNA, the CDR3 is TGCAGCGTGAAGACGCCCCAGGGTACTGAAGCTTTCTTT. This gives the protein CSVKTPQGTEAFF. Combining the CDR3 with reference TRBV29-1 and TRBJ1-1 gives the whole variable domain SAVISQKPSRDICQRGTSLTIQCQVDSQVTMMFWYRQQPGQSLTLIATANQGSEATYESGFVIDKFPISRPNLTFSTLTVSNMSPEDSSIYLCSVKTPQGTEAFFGQGTRLTVV.